The present TCR beta chain was sequenced within a study of T cells after yellow fever vaccination. This clonotype has a count of ten or more. Conversion of TCR transcripts into cDNA relied on 5'RACE template switching, which added a universal primer site and UMIs. TCRdb independently ran MiXCR on the 5' RACE reads; one entry per CDR3 protein. The sample consists of some 250,000 distinct CDR3 sequences, approximately 3.6% of them appearing once. This TCR was recovered from a man younger than 35 who received the YFV17D yellow fever vaccine. Sequences were derived from PBMCs, sampled 15 days after the yellow fever booster vaccination.

The CDR3 is CASSRPRDRGYNEQFF. The CDR3 DNA is TGCGCCAGCAGCCGTCCCAGGGACAGGGGGTACAATGAGCAGTTCTTC. This chain uses TRBV5-1 with TRBJ2-1; 11 bases match TRBD1. This CDR3 has 16 residues. Germline V gene sequence: CDR1 SGHRS, CDR2 YFSETQ. The V gene end was trimmed by 4 bases and the J gene end by 4 bases; junction bases not matched to a gene: 7.